The 14 T cell receptor beta chains given below trace back to one sample, sequenced in a study of PD-1 blockade in mismatch repair-deficient tumors. This table comes from immunoSEQ multiplex PCR, and its TCRdb copy is limited to in-frame clones, with some not included. The data hold roughly 80,000 clones, with roughly 80% observed a single time. Source: peripheral blood, taken 12 weeks after starting pembrolizumab. The receptors stem from an adult with mismatch repair-deficient cancer.

The genes are TRBV5-1 and TRBJ1-1; the D is unclear. The germline V gene encodes CDR1 SGHRS and CDR2 YFSETQ. Trimming removed 4 bases at V and 0 bases at J, with 7 bases between. The CDR3 is made up of 13 amino acids. CDR3 amino acids: CASSPQMNTEAFF. CDR3 DNA: TGCGCCAGCAGCCCCCAAATGAACACTGAAGCTTTCTTT.

This rearrangement joins TRBV4-2 to TRBJ2-7, with 9 bases fitting TRBD2. With 4 bases clipped from V and 3 bases from J, the junction kept 7 bases outside the gene matches. The CDR3 is 15 amino acids. CDR1 LGHNA and CDR2 YNFKEQ come from the germline V gene. The CDR3 is CASSRRLAESYEQYF. The CDR3, as DNA: TGTGCCAGCAGCCGGAGACTAGCGGAGAGCTACGAGCAGTACTTC.

The genes are TRBV20-1 and TRBJ1-1; TRBD1 is a possible D gene (5 bases). V gave up 5 bases and J gave up 11 bases, with 15 bases separating them. The CDR3 runs to 11 residues. Germline assignment: CDR1 DFQATT and CDR2 SNEGSKA (reference sequence). The CDR3 reads CSASMGGRAFF. The DNA of the CDR3 is TGCAGTGCTTCGATGGGGGGGAGGGCTTTCTTT.

The chain links TRBV19 to TRBJ2-5, with 10 bases matching TRBD1. Germline CDR1 reads LNHDA; CDR2 reads SQIVND (reference sequence). Losses at the gene ends were 5 bases for V and 5 bases for J; bases not matched to a gene: 14. The length of the CDR3 is 17 residues. The CDR3 reads CASSGLTGGGMAETQYF. CDR3 nucleotides: TGTGCCAGTAGTGGATTGACAGGGGGCGGCATGGCGGAGACCCAGTACTTC.

The rearrangement joins TRBV6-4 to TRBJ2-1; 13 nucleotides line up with TRBD2. The germline gives CDR1 MRHNA, CDR2 SNTAGT. CDR3 length: 15 residues. Trimming took 1 base from V and 7 from J; bases not matched to a gene: 1. This CDR3 is CASSDWTSGRNEQFF. The DNA for the CDR3 is TGTGCCAGCAGTGACTGGACTAGCGGGAGAAATGAGCAGTTCTTC.

The rearrangement joins TRBV6-1 to TRBJ2-6; D tentatively fits TRBD1 or TRBD2 (5 bases each). CDR1 is MNHNS, CDR2 SASEGT, per germline. Between the trimmed V and J ends, which lost 8 bases and 0 bases, there was a span of 11 bases. The CDR3 consists of 15 residues. The CDR3 DNA reads TGTGCCAGCGGGGGTATAAGCTCTGGGGCCAACGTCCTGACTTTC. Its protein product is CASGGISSGANVLTF.

This clone was seen only once. The genes are TRBV7-2 and TRBJ2-3; 8 nucleotides match TRBD1. In germline, CDR1 is SGHTA, CDR2 FQGNSA. V gave up 5 bases and J gave up 4 bases; unmatched junction bases: 2. The CDR3 runs 13 residues. The CDR3 reads CASSIQGADTQYF. The CDR3 bases are TGTGCCAGCAGCATACAGGGGGCAGATACGCAGTATTTT.

This sequence joins TRBV21-1 and TRBJ2-7; TRBD2 was called by the table and not checked on the DNA. TRBV21-1 has pseudogene status. This CDR3 has 18 amino acids. The DNA of the CDR3 is TGTGCCAGCAGCAAAACCCCGTTCCGCGGGAGTCGCCCCTACGAGCAGTACTTC. Translation gives CASSKTPFRGSRPYEQYF.

The genes are TRBV6-1 and TRBJ2-7; D is undetermined. CDR3 length: 12 amino acids. In germline, CDR1 is MNHNS, CDR2 SASEGT. The V gene lost 5 bases and the J gene lost 6 bases, with 11 bases spanning the gap. The CDR3 nucleotides are TGTGCCAGCAGTTCCATTCTCGGCGAGCAGTACTTC. Protein product: CASSSILGEQYF.

The V call is TRBV27, the J call TRBJ2-2; 8 nucleotides match TRBD1. The junction had 2 bases not matched to a gene; V was cut back by 5 bases and J by 0 bases. Germline V gives CDR1 MNHEY, CDR2 SMNVEV (reference sequence). The CDR3 is 15 amino acids. In DNA, the CDR3 is TGTGCCAGCAGTCCGGACAGGGCGAACACCGGGGAGCTGTTTTTT. Its translation: CASSPDRANTGELFF.

This rearrangement joins TRBV5-4 to TRBJ2-2, with D tentatively TRBD2 (5 bases). V was shortened by 4 bases and J by 6 bases, with 16 bases between the two germline ends. The V gene's germline CDR1 is SGHNT and CDR2 YYREEE (reference sequence). This CDR3 region has 15 residues. Here the CDR3 DNA reads TGTGCCAGCAGCCAAAGCCAGAAGCGGTCCGGGGAGCTGTTTTTT. Translated: CASSQSQKRSGELFF.

V gene TRBV4-2 combines with J gene TRBJ1-2; 7 bases match TRBD1. Losses at the gene ends were 4 bases for V and 8 bases for J; bases not matched to a gene: 10. The CDR3 runs 14 residues. Germline-derived CDR1 and CDR2 are LGHNA and YNFKEQ. The CDR3 DNA follows: TGTGCCAGCAGCCCTAGAAGACAGGGACGGGGCTACACCTTC. As protein: CASSPRRQGRGYTF.

The CDR3 is CAVGGKMNTEAFF. Here the CDR3 DNA reads TGTGCCGTCGGGGGCAAGATGAACACTGAAGCTTTCTTT. The chain joins TRBV30 to TRBJ1-1, with D possibly matching TRBD1 (6 bases). This CDR3 contains 13 residues. Trimming stripped 8 bases from V and 0 bases from J, with 13 bases between. CDR1 and CDR2 (germline): GTSNPN, SVGIG (reference sequence).

The chain combines TRBV5-4 with TRBJ2-7, with D possibly being TRBD2 (6 bases). Germline values: CDR1 SGHNT, CDR2 YYREEE (reference sequence). This CDR3 is built from 15 residues. V was trimmed by 0 bases and J by 0 bases, leaving 10 bases between them. The CDR3 bases are TGTGCCAGCAGCTTGGGGGGGGTAAGCTCCTACGAGCAGTACTTC. Residues: CASSLGGVSSYEQYF.